What follows describes a single TCR beta chain. This sample is part of a study of cytomegalovirus exposure and HLA in healthy donors. On the study more broadly: In a previous analysis, 95 million to 130 million unique TCR beta sequences were found from 170 million or so T cells. Of the donors genotyped, a few hundred in all, over 80% fell in the Caucasian-associated ancestry cluster.

PCR was performed using 60 Vbeta and 13 Jbeta primers. Clones were sequenced by immunoSEQ multiplex PCR, and TCRdb holds only the in-frame ones, with some missing. Among about 130,000 clones listed, about 66% were seen once. The CMV serostatus of this donor was not recorded. This receptor was taken from a human donor in good health. Sample: PBMCs.

The CDR3 DNA follows: TGCGCCAGCAGCCAAGATAACTACGAGCAGTACTTC. Protein: CASSQDNYEQYF. The chain recombines TRBV4-1 with TRBJ2-5; D gene uncertain. The DNA end is a closer match to TRBJ2-7, so the J assignment may be wrong. Germline CDR1 reads MGHRA; CDR2 reads YSYEKL. This CDR3 comprises 12 residues.